A single T cell receptor (beta chain) is shown here with its context. Its target antigen remains unknown. The record has no base qualities; no much larger clone is one base away. These data belong to a study of cytomegalovirus exposure and HLA in healthy donors (dated by TCRdb to the late 2010s). About the study as a whole: According to a later analysis, the approximately 120 validation repertoires were produced on the same platform as the approximately 600 repertoires of the first cohort. The study aimed to test whether cataloging public T cell receptors could reveal signatures of past pathogen exposure. Besides the first cohort of around 670 subjects, a separate validation cohort made up of over 100 different subjects was used. To predict cytomegalovirus infection status, the study combined high-throughput TCR immunosequencing, statistical association of individual TCRs with disease status, and machine learning.

Receptor amplification or capture employed the immunoSEQ multiplex PCR assay. From the authors' description of their analysis: A statistical classification framework was built to diagnose cytomegalovirus status from the catalog of TCR beta chain sequences. What TCRdb holds here is the immuneACCESS table cut down to in-frame rearrangements. Part of the clones is not present; checked against another copy, under half of the missing clones reflect an unresolved V gene, and the others are unexplained. V, J and clone size reflect that table, while D and trimming were determined from the DNA. This sample gives 200,000 or so clones in total; over 65% of them show up just once. The ten largest clonotypes hold about 6% of the sample. The donors belonged to the validation cohort of over a hundred subjects, which was separate from the approximately 700-subject first cohort. The investigation overall reported the following: The study listed 164 TCR beta chains as associated with cytomegalovirus. Across donors, most TCR sequences were observed very rarely, whereas some public TCRs were present in many individuals. The authors suggested that the approach could potentially be generalized to other disease states and immunological phenotypes. The classifier was reported to diagnose cytomegalovirus status with high specificity and sensitivity in both the original cohort and the validation cohort. A later analysis found that TCRs clustered in the first cohort also tended to co-occur in the roughly 120 validation repertoires, with approximately 95% of cluster scores above 0. All 110 or so repertoires were used to score co-occurrence in the validation cohort in a later analysis, because that analysis had no HLA typing for the cohort. A few of the identified cytomegalovirus-associated TCR beta chains were confirmed in vitro to be specific for cytomegalovirus antigens.

From the germline V gene (reference sequence), CDR1 is MNHEY and CDR2 is SMNVEV. Trimming at the junction amounts to 1 base on V and 0 bases on J, and the germline ends lie 10 bases apart. The CDR3, cysteine through phenylalanine, is 16 amino acids long. Only CDR3 DNA remains: 48 bases, in frame from the first base. The source material was PBMCs. The sequence links TRBV27 to TRBJ2-1, with no confident D gene call. This TCR was sampled from a woman aged 18-29 years in good health and CMV-seronegative. For the CDR3, the sequence is CASSLLGESSYNEQFF. In nucleotides, the sequence is TGTGCCAGCAGTTTATTAGGCGAGAGCTCCTACAATGAGCAGTTCTTC.